Following are 24 T cell receptor beta chains from one sample sequenced in a study of cytomegalovirus exposure and HLA in healthy donors. Only in-frame clones appear in the TCRdb table, and some are missing; sequencing was by immunoSEQ multiplex PCR. The sample has about 110,000 clones, around 85% seen once. Input material: PBMCs. These receptors all come from a young woman in good health and CMV-seronegative.

This rearrangement joins TRBV14 to TRBJ1-1, with D unresolved. Trimming cost V 0 bases and J 0 bases, with 8 bases left between them. This CDR3 has 15 residues. Per the germline V gene, CDR1 is SGHDN and CDR2 is FVKESK. The CDR3 DNA is TGTGCCAGCAGCCAAGATCCCAGGCTGAACACTGAAGCTTTCTTT. It specifies CASSQDPRLNTEAFF.

CDR3 protein: CASSLGLSNYGYTF. CDR3 DNA: TGTGCCAGCAGCTTAGGGCTTTCTAACTATGGCTACACCTTC. This chain connects TRBV11-2 to TRBJ1-2; D is ambiguous. CDR1 SGHAT and CDR2 FQNNGV come from the germline V gene. The V gene lost 1 base and the J gene lost 0 bases, with 6 bases spanning the gap. CDR3 length equals 14 residues.

The chain recombines TRBV28 with TRBJ2-5, with 9 bases identical to TRBD1. Germline CDR1 MDHEN, CDR2 SYDVKM. Unmatched junction bases numbered 7, after V lost 1 base and J lost 4 bases. This CDR3 spans 16 amino acids. CDR3 sequence: CASSLFVSGQGETQYF. CDR3 sequence (DNA): TGTGCCAGCAGTTTATTTGTGTCGGGACAGGGAGAGACCCAGTACTTC.

This clone occurred once. The chain employs TRBV5-1 and TRBJ1-4, with D possibly matching TRBD1 (6 bases). Germline V CDR1 and CDR2: SGHRS, YFSETQ. Trimming took off 3 bases at V and 0 bases at J, with 18 bases between the two ends. The CDR3 has 18 residues. CDR3 DNA: TGCGCCAGCAGCTCGGGACACCGGATGATAGCAACTAATGAAAAACTGTTTTTT. Protein: CASSSGHRMIATNEKLFF.

This clone was recorded once. J is TRBJ1-4 and V is TRBV7-9; weak D call: TRBD1 (6 bases). Germline CDR1 SEHNR, CDR2 FQNEAQ (reference sequence). The CDR3 has 16 residues. V lost 1 base and J lost 2, with 11 bases in between. The CDR3 reads CASSLGSGGTNEKLFF. The CDR3 DNA sequence: TGTGCCAGCAGCTTAGGATCGGGGGGCACTAATGAAAAACTGTTTTTT. The full variable domain, with the rest looked up from reference TRBV7-9 and TRBJ1-4, is DTGVSQNPRHKITKRGQNVTFRCDPISEHNRLYWYRQTLGQGPEFLTYFQNEAQLEKSRLLSDRFSAERPKGSFSTLEIQRTEQGDSAMYLCASSLGSGGTNEKLFFGSGTQLSVL.

The chain employs TRBV27 and TRBJ1-1; no definite D call. V was pared by 6 bases and J by 5 bases, with 19 bases between. CDR3 length: 15 amino acids. Germline V gene sequence: CDR1 MNHEY, CDR2 SMNVEV (reference sequence). The CDR3 is CASRVDGSSETEAFF. As DNA, the CDR3 is TGTGCCAGCAGGGTAGACGGGTCTTCGGAAACTGAAGCTTTCTTT.

The CDR3 protein is CAIRGTEVGYGYTF. CDR3 DNA sequence: TGTGCCATCAGGGGGACAGAAGTGGGCTATGGCTACACCTTC. The chain recombines TRBV10-3 with TRBJ1-2; 7 positions agree with TRBD1. The CDR3 spans 14 residues. Germline CDR1 ENHRY, CDR2 SYGVKD. The trim removed 6 bases at V and 4 bases at J, leaving 8 bases unmatched.

V and J are TRBV28 and TRBJ1-2; D possibly corresponds to TRBD1 (5 bases). CDR1 is MDHEN and CDR2 is SYDVKM in the germline V gene. There are 15 residues in the CDR3. Trimming shortened V by 5 bases and J by 4 bases, and 17 bases separated the two germline ends. Here the CDR3 reads CASSAEWEGSYGYTF. CDR3 coding DNA: TGTGCCAGCAGTGCCGAGTGGGAGGGGAGCTATGGCTACACCTTC.

The chain couples TRBV6-5 to TRBJ2-4, with 7 bases identical to TRBD1. The germline V gene has CDR1 MNHEY and CDR2 SVGAGI. V lost 6 bases and J lost 3; bases outside the gene matches: 8. The CDR3 sequence is 15 residues long. Here the CDR3 reads CASSPDRVGKNIQYF. The DNA for the CDR3 is TGTGCCAGCAGCCCCGACAGGGTCGGCAAAAACATTCAGTACTTC.

The V call is TRBV21-1, the J call TRBJ1-5; TRBD1, the D gene given by the table, was not confirmed from the DNA. TRBV21-1 is a known pseudogene. The CDR3 has 13 residues. For the CDR3, the DNA is TGTGCCAGCAAGACAGGGGGCAATCAGCCCCAGCATTTT. Residues: CASKTGGNQPQHF.

For the CDR3, the DNA is TGTGCCAGCACCCTAGGATCGCTAGGCGGGGAGCTGTTTTTT. It codes for CASTLGSLGGELFF. The V gene is TRBV11-3, the J gene TRBJ2-2; no definite D call. V was shortened by 7 bases and J by 7 bases, with 16 bases between the two germline ends. This CDR3 is built from 14 residues. Germline-derived CDR1 and CDR2 are SGHNT and YENEEA.

The chain employs TRBV7-9 and TRBJ1-1; D gene unclear. Germline CDR1 SEHNR, CDR2 FQNEAQ (reference sequence). V lost 5 bases to trimming and J lost 7 bases, with 20 bases between them. The CDR3 is 15 residues long. CDR3 residues: CASSNWGSDGVEAFF. For the CDR3, the DNA is TGTGCCAGCAGCAATTGGGGTTCTGACGGGGTTGAAGCTTTCTTT. Based on the CDR3 plus reference TRBV7-9 and TRBJ1-1, the full variable domain is DTGVSQNPRHKITKRGQNVTFRCDPISEHNRLYWYRQTLGQGPEFLTYFQNEAQLEKSRLLSDRFSAERPKGSFSTLEIQRTEQGDSAMYLCASSNWGSDGVEAFFGQGTRLTVV.

CDR3 sequence: CASSVGFLQSVQYF. CDR3 DNA sequence: TGTGCCAGCAGCGTAGGTTTCCTTCAATCAGTCCAGTACTTC. The rearrangement joins TRBV9 to TRBJ2-5; D call uncertain. The CDR3 loop spans 14 amino acids. CDR1 and CDR2 (germline): SGDLS, YYNGEE. With 0 bases removed from V and 10 bases from J, the gap between germline ends came to 16 bases.

J is TRBJ2-3 and V is TRBV6-5; a weak D match, TRBD2 (7 bases). The CDR3 sequence is 15 residues long. The germline V gene has CDR1 MNHEY and CDR2 SVGAGI. V was cut by 3 bases and J by 2 bases, with 12 bases left in between. The CDR3: CASSYGGATTDTQYF. As DNA, the CDR3 is TGTGCCAGCAGTTATGGGGGGGCGACCACAGATACGCAGTATTTT.

The chain joins TRBV6-1 to TRBJ1-6; D gene unclear. Trimming left V 4 bases short and J 5 bases short, with 9 bases between. The CDR3 length is 14 residues. CDR1 and CDR2 (germline): MNHNS, SASEGT. The DNA of the CDR3 is TGTGCCAGCAGTGTAGGGAGGGATAATTCACCCCTCCACTTT. Protein: CASSVGRDNSPLHF.

The chain joins TRBV5-4 to TRBJ1-1; 8 bases agree with TRBD1. The CDR3 has 13 residues. Germline trimming cut 0 bases from V and 7 bases from J; bases unmatched to any gene: 2. Germline CDR1 reads SGHNT; CDR2 reads YYREEE (reference sequence). The CDR3 protein is CASSLEDRVEAFF. CDR3 DNA: TGTGCCAGCAGCTTGGAGGACAGGGTTGAAGCTTTCTTT.

This clone was recorded only once. The chain has TRBV7-2 and TRBJ2-3, with 11 bases lining up with TRBD2. Germline CDR1 SGHTA, CDR2 FQGNSA. This CDR3 comprises 15 residues. With V trimmed by 6 bases and J by 6 bases, 8 bases remained unmatched. CDR3 DNA: TGTGCCAGCAGAAGGGCTAGCGGGGGGATTGATACGCAGTATTTT. Its translation is CASRRASGGIDTQYF.

The chain has TRBV6-5 and TRBJ1-4, with 12 positions matching TRBD1. J gave up 10 bases and V 2 bases, and 8 bases lay outside the gene matches. CDR1 and CDR2 (germline): MNHEY, SVGAGI. CDR3 length equals 16 residues. In DNA, the CDR3 is TGTGCCAGCAGTTACAGACCCGGGACAGGGGGCGGAAAACTGTTTTTT. It specifies CASSYRPGTGGGKLFF.

This chain uses TRBV29-1 with TRBJ1-1; TRBD1 might be the D (5 bases). Trimming stripped 4 bases from V and 1 base from J, with 10 bases between. The CDR3 is made up of 13 amino acids. The germline gives CDR1 SQVTM, CDR2 ANQGSEA. The CDR3 DNA reads TGCAGCGTTGGGGGGGGTTCGAACACTGAAGCTTTCTTT. This gives the protein CSVGGGSNTEAFF.

The chain's CDR3 is CASSPQSGSNYGYTF. In DNA form, the CDR3 reads TGCGCCAGCAGCCCCCAATCCGGGTCTAACTATGGCTACACCTTC. The chain uses TRBV4-1 and TRBJ1-2, with D hard to call. Germline CDR1 is MGHRA and CDR2 is YSYEKL. This CDR3 has 15 residues. The germline V and J ends were trimmed by 4 bases and 0 bases, with 12 bases remaining between them.

This chain joins TRBV4-1 and TRBJ1-1; 7 positions match TRBD1. V was clipped by 2 bases and J by 3 bases; unmatched bases: 6. The germline gives CDR1 MGHRA, CDR2 YSYEKL. The length of the CDR3 is 15 residues. The CDR3 here is CASSQPSQGYTEAFF. The CDR3 bases are TGCGCCAGCAGCCAACCTTCACAGGGGTACACTGAAGCTTTCTTT.

J is TRBJ2-2 and V is TRBV6-1; TRBD1 aligns across 8 bases. This CDR3 contains 13 residues. V lost 10 bases and J lost 4; bases outside the gene matches: 5. The germline V gene has CDR1 MNHNS and CDR2 SASEGT. The CDR3 sequence: CANGQGATGELFF. DNA of the CDR3: TGTGCCAACGGGCAGGGGGCCACCGGGGAGCTGTTTTTT.

This clone came up a few times. J is TRBJ2-5 and V is TRBV28, with 8 bases fitting TRBD2. The CDR3 extends over 14 amino acids. CDR1 and CDR2 from the germline V gene are MDHEN and SYDVKM. V shed 3 bases and J 7 bases; nucleotides not matched to a gene: 7. CDR3 sequence (DNA): TGTGCCAGCAGTTTCCCGGGGGGGCTGTGGACCCAGTACTTC. It yields the protein CASSFPGGLWTQYF. The full variable domain, its missing parts supplied by reference TRBV28 and TRBJ2-5, is DVKVTQSSRYLVKRTGEKVFLECVQDMDHENMFWYRQDPGLGLRLIYFSYDVKMKEKGDIPEGYSVSREKKERFSLILESASTNQTSMYLCASSFPGGLWTQYFGPGTRLLVL.

J is TRBJ1-1 and V is TRBV19, with D perhaps TRBD1 (6 bases). Germline V gives CDR1 LNHDA, CDR2 SQIVND (reference sequence). V lost 2 bases, J lost 5 bases, and 9 bases lay in between. CDR3 length: 13 residues. The CDR3 DNA reads TGTGCCAGTAGTATAAGGGGGAATACTGAAGCTTTCTTT. Residues: CASSIRGNTEAFF.